This TCR beta chain is from a study of response to subunit inactivated influenza vaccine. One entry per CDR3 protein results from TCRdb running MiXCR on the RT-PCR reads. The profile shows about 500,000 distinct CDR3 sequences, roughly 7.9% of them singletons. The receptor comes from a man between 50 and 70 years old who received an inactivated influenza vaccine. Sequencing used PBMCs from blood, obtained 23 to 25 months after vaccination.

DNA of the CDR3: TGTGCCAGCAGCTCAGGCACTAAAGGGCCCGAAGCTTTCTTT. This sequence encodes CASSSGTKGPEAFF. The rearrangement joins TRBV25-1 to TRBJ1-1, with unresolved D. V was clipped by 6 bases and J by 8 bases, with 19 bases between them. Germline CDR1 MGHDK, CDR2 SYGVNS. The CDR3 is 14 amino acids.